This TCR beta chain was found in a study of cytomegalovirus exposure and HLA in healthy donors. Remarks on this clone: Its target is not known.

The study, taken as a whole, reports: TCR beta V- and J-gene trimming, according to a later analysis, was linked to a missense DCLRE1C variant. It was confirmed in vitro that a few of the CMV-associated chains were specific for CMV antigens.

The PCR ran on 60 Vbeta and 13 Jbeta primers. Sequenced by immunoSEQ multiplex PCR; TCRdb stores in-frame clones only, minus some. Of about 180,000 clones listed, less than 80% were seen once; the top ten hold under 0.75%. V dropped 4 bases and J dropped 4 bases, with 16 bases sitting between them. This CDR3 contains 15 residues. Germline CDR1 is MNHEY and CDR2 is SMNVEV (reference sequence). The receptor comes from a woman aged 40 to 50 in good health and CMV-seronegative. The V call is TRBV27, the J call TRBJ1-2, with D unresolved. The sample comprised PBMCs. The CDR3 sequence is CASSYLPLGRYGYTF. In DNA form, the CDR3 reads TGTGCCAGCAGTTATCTCCCACTAGGACGCTATGGCTACACCTTC.